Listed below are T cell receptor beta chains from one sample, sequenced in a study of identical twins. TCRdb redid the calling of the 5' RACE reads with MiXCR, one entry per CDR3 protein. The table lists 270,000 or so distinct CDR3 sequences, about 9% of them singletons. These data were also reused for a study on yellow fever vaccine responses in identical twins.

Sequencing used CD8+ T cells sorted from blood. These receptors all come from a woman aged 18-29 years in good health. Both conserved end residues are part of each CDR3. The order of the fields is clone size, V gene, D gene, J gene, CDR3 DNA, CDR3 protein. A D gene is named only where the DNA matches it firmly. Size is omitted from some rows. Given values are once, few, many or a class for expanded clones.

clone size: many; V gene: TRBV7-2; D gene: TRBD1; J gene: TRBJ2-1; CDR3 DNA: TGTGCCAGCAGGGCACAGGGGGCCCTTGAGCAGTTCTTC; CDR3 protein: CASRAQGALEQFF
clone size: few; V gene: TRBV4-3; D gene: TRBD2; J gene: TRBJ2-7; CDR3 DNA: TGCGCCAGCAGCCTTTCTAGCGGGGCCAGCTCCTACGAGCAGTACTTC; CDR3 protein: CASSLSSGASSYEQYF
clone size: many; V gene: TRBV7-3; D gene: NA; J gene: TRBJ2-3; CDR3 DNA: TGTGCCACCAGCTTACAGCTCCGCCTAGGGGAGCGCACAGATACGCAGTATTTT; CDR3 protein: CATSLQLRLGERTDTQYF
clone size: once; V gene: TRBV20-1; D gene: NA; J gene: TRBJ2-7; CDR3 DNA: TGCAGTGCTAGAGATCTCGGGTTCTACGAGCAGTACTTC; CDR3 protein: CSARDLGFYEQYF
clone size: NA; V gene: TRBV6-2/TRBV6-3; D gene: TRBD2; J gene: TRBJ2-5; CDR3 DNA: TGTGCCAGCAGTTACTTCAGCCTCACTAGCGGGTCTCAAGAGACCCAGTACTTC; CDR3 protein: CASSYFSLTSGSQETQYF
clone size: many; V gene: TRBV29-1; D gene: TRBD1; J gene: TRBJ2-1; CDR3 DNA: TGCAGCGTTGAATCACTACAGGGGCTTTACAATGAGCAGTTCTTC; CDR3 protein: CSVESLQGLYNEQFF
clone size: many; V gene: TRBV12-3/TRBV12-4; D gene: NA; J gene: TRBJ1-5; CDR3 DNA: TGTGCCAGCAGTCCTCTTAAGGAGGTGGGCAATCAGCCCCAGCATTTT; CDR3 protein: CASSPLKEVGNQPQHF
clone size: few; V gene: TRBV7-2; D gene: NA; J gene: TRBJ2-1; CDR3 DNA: TGTGCCAGCAGCGAGCGAGTATCTAGGTTCGAGAATGAGCAGTTCTTC; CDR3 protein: CASSERVSRFENEQFF
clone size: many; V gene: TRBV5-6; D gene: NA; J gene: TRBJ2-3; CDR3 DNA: TGTGCCAGCAGCTTAGGCGCGGGCACAGATACGCAGTATTTT; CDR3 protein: CASSLGAGTDTQYF
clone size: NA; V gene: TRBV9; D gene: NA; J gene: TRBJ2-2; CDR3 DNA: TGTGCCAGCAGCGTAGAGTTGGGTTCCGGGGAGCTGTTTTTT; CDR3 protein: CASSVELGSGELFF
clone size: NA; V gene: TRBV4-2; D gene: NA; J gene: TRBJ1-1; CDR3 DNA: TGTGCCAGCAGCCAAGGGGGTAAGGCTTTCTTT; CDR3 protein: CASSQGGKAFF
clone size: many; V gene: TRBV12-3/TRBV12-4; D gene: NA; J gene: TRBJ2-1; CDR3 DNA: TGTGCCAGCAGTTTAAGGGCTTACAATGAGCAGTTCTTC; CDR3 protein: CASSLRAYNEQFF
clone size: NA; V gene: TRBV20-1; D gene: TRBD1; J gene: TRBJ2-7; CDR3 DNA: TGCAGTGGGGACAGGGAGTTAGGCTCCTACGAGCAGTACTTC; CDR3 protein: CSGDRELGSYEQYF
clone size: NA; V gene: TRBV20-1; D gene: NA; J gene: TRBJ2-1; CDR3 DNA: TGCAGTGCTGGTTGGGACTTAGGAGGTGTTGAGCAGTTCTTC; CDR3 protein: CSAGWDLGGVEQFF
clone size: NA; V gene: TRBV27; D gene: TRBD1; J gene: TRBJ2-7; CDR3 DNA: TGTGCCAGCAGTTTATCAAGGACAGGCTACGAGCAGTACTTC; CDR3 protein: CASSLSRTGYEQYF
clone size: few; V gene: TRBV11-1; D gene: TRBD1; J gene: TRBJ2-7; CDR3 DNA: TGTGCCAGCAGCTCGGGACAGGGTTTGGCGGGACCACTCTACGAGCAGTACTTC; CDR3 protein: CASSSGQGLAGPLYEQYF
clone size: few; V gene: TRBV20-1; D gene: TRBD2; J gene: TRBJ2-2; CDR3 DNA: TGCAGTGCTAACCCAGCGGGAGTGGCCGGGGAGCTGTTTTTT; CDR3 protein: CSANPAGVAGELFF
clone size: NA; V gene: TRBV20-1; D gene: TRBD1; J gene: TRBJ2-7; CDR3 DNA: TGCAGTGCCACGGACAGGGGGCATTATCGGTCCTACGAGCAGTACTTC; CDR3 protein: CSATDRGHYRSYEQYF
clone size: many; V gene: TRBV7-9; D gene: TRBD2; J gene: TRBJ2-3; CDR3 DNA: TGTGCCAGCAGGCCGGGGACTAGCGGGACAGATACGCAGTATTTT; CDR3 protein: CASRPGTSGTDTQYF
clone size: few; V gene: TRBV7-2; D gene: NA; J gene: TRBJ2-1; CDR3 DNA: TGTGCCAGCAGCTGGGACACTTACAATGAGCAGTTCTTC; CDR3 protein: CASSWDTYNEQFF
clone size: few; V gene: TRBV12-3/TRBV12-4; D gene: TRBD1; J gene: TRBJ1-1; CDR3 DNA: TGTGCCAGCAGTTTCACAGGGGCCACTGAAGCTTTCTTT; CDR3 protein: CASSFTGATEAFF
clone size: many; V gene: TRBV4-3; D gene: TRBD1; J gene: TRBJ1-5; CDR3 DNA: TGCGCCAGCAGCCTTACGACAGGGGGCAATCAGCCCCAGCATTTT; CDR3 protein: CASSLTTGGNQPQHF
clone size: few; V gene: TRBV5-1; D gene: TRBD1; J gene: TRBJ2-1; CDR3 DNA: TGCGCCAGCAGCTCCGGAATTAGGAACAGGGGAATGGACAATGAGCAGTTCTTC; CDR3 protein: CASSSGIRNRGMDNEQFF
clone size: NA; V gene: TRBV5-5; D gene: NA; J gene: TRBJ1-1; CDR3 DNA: TGTGCCAGCAGCACCCTCGCCGACAGGTCCCGGGGGGCTTTCTTT; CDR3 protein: CASSTLADRSRGAFF
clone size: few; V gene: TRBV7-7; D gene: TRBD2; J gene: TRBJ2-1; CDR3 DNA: TGTGCTAGCAGCTTAGCGCTTAGTAGCGGGAGGGCCGGTAATGAGCAGTTCTTC; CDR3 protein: CASSLALSSGRAGNEQFF
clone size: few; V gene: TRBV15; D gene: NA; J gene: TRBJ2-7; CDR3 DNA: TGTGCCACCAGCAGAGATAGGGGTTCGGCCTACGAGCAGTACTTC; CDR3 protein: CATSRDRGSAYEQYF
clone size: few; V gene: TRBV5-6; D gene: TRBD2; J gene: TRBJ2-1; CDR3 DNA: TGTGCCAGCAGCCTACTAGCGGGGCCTTACAATGAGCAGTTCTTC; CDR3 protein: CASSLLAGPYNEQFF
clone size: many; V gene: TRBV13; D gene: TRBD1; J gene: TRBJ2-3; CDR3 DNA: TGTGCCAGCAGGGGGACAGGGTTGGTAGATACGCAGTATTTT; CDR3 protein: CASRGTGLVDTQYF
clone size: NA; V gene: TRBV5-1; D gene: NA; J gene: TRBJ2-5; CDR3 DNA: TGCGCCAGCAGCTTGTCCCCAGGGTACAGGCAAGAGACCCAGTACTTC; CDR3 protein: CASSLSPGYRQETQYF
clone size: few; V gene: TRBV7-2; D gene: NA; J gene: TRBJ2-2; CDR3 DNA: TGTGCCAGCAGCTTATATGTTGGTGGGAACACCGGGGAGCTGTTTTTT; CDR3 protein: CASSLYVGGNTGELFF
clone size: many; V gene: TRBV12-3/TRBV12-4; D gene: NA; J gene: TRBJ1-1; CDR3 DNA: TGTGCCAGCAGTTTGACGGGCATGAACACTGAAGCTTTCTTT; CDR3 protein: CASSLTGMNTEAFF
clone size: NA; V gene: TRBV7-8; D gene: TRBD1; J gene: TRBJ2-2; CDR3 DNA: TGTGCCAGCAGCTCCGGGACAGGGACCGGGGAGCTGTTTTTT; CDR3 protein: CASSSGTGTGELFF
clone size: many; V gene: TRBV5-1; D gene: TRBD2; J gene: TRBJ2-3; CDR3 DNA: TGCGCCAGCAGCCTAGAGGGGAGGGGATTCCGCACAGATACGCAGTATTTT; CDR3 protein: CASSLEGRGFRTDTQYF
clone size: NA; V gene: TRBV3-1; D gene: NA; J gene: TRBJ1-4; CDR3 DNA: TGTGCCGCTGCTGGTGAAGGGCCACTCGAAAAACTGTTTTTT; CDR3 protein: CAAAGEGPLEKLFF
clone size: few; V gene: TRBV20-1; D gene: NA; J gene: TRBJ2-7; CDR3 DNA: TGCAGTGCTAAGGGAACCTCCGAAAGCTACTACGAGCAGTACTTC; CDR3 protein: CSAKGTSESYYEQYF
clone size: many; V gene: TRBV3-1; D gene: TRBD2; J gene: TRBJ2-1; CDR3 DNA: TGTGCCAGCAGCCAAACGACTAGCGGGAATTGGTATGAGCAGTTCTTC; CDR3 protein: CASSQTTSGNWYEQFF
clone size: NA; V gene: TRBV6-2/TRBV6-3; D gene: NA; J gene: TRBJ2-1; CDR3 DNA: TGTGCCAGCAGTTACTCGAGGGCAGTCTCCTACAATGAGCAGTTCTTC; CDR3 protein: CASSYSRAVSYNEQFF
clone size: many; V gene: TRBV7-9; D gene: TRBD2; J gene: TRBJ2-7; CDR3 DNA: TGTGCCAGCAGCGTACCGACTAGCGGGGGCTCCCTGCACGAGCAGTACTTC; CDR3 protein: CASSVPTSGGSLHEQYF
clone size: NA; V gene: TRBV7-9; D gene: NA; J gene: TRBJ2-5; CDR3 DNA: TGTGCCAGCAGCTTAGAGACGGAAAAATTTGGGGAGACCCAGTACTTC; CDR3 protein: CASSLETEKFGETQYF
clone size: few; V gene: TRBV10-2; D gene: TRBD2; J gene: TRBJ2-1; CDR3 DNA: TGCGCCAGCACGGTTTCGGGGGGATACAATGAGCAGTTCTTC; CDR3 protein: CASTVSGGYNEQFF
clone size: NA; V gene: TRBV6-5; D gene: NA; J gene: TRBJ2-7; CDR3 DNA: TGTGCCAGCAGTCACCCAGGGTACGAGCAGTACTTC; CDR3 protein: CASSHPGYEQYF
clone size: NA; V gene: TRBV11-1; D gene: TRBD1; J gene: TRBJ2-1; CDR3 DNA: TGTGCCAGCAGCCCTAAGGGGGACAGGGGGCCTGGCGGGAGTGTGAATGAGCAGTTCTTC; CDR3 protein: CASSPKGDRGPGGSVNEQFF
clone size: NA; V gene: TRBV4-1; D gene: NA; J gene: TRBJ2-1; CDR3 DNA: TGCGCCAGCAGCCACTCCAGGGGCAACAATGAGCAGTTCTTC; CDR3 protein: CASSHSRGNNEQFF
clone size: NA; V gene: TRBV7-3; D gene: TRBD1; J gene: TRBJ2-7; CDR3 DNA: TGTGCCAGCAGCTTAACCTCCGGGGTTAAAGCAGAAGGGGGCAAAAAGGGCTCCTACGAGCAGTACTTC; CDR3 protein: CASSLTSGVKAEGGKKGSYEQYF
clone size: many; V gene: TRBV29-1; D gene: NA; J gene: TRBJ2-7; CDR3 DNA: TGCAGCGTTGAGCCAGACGACTCCTACGAGCAGTACTTC; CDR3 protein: CSVEPDDSYEQYF
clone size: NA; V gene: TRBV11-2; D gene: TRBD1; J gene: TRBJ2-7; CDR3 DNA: TGTGCCACACACCCTACAGGGGGCCAATACTACGAGCAGTACTTC; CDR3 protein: CATHPTGGQYYEQYF
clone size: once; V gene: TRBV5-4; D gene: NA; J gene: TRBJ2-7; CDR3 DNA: TGTGCCAGCAGCTTGCCCGGGAACTACGAGCAGTACTTC; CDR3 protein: CASSLPGNYEQYF
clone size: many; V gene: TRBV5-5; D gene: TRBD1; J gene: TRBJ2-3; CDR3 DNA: TGTGCCAGCAGCATCGGACAGGGATCAGATACGCAGTATTTT; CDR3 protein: CASSIGQGSDTQYF
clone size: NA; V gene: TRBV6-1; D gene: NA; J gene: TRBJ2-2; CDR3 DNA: TGTGCCAGCACCCGGGACGAAGCCCCCGGGGAGCTGTTTTTT; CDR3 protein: CASTRDEAPGELFF
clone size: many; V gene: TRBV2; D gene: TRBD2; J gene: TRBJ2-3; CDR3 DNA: TGTGCCAGCAGTGGGACTAGCTTTTCTGAAGATACGCAGTATTTT; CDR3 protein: CASSGTSFSEDTQYF
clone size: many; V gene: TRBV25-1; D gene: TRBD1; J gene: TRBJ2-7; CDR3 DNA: TGTGCCAGCAGTGATTACCCGGGACAGGTAGTTTTC; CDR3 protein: CASSDYPGQVVF
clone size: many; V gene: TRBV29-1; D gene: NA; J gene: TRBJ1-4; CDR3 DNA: TGCAGCGTCCGAGGGGTGATCGGGACCGCTGATACAAATGAAAAACTGTTTTTT; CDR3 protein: CSVRGVIGTADTNEKLFF
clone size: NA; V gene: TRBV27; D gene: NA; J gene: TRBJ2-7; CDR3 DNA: TGTGCCAGCGGTCTTGGGGCCTCCTACGAGCAGTACTTC; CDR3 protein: CASGLGASYEQYF
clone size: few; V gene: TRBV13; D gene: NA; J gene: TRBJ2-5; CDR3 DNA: TGTGCCAGCAGCTTAGGTGGGGCTAAAGAGACCCAGTACTTC; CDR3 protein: CASSLGGAKETQYF